One and the same sample provided the 13 T cell receptor beta chains below, sequenced in a study of T cells in localized non-small cell lung cancer. Profiling relied on immunoSEQ multiplex PCR, and the TCRdb table lists in-frame clones only, not all of them. Among tens of thousands of clones listed, 65% to 90% were seen once. The sample was PBMCs, taken before any cancer treatment. These TCRs come from a man aged 35-69 years with stage II lung adenocarcinoma.

The chain employs TRBV9 and TRBJ1-1; D is unclear. The CDR3 sequence is 14 residues long. V was trimmed by 3 bases and J by 1 base, leaving 10 bases between them. CDR1 and CDR2 (germline): SGDLS, YYNGEE. The CDR3 loop reads CASSALDTNTEAFF. The DNA of the CDR3 is TGTGCCAGCAGCGCCCTCGACACGAACACTGAAGCTTTCTTT.

The chain has TRBV28 and TRBJ1-2, with 11 bases identical to TRBD1. From germline, CDR1 is MDHEN and CDR2 SYDVKM. This CDR3 contains 15 residues. The V gene end was trimmed by 6 bases and the J gene end by 5 bases; junction bases not matched to a gene: 8. CDR3 DNA sequence: TGTGCCAGCAGGGACAGGGGGCAGACTAGGTATGGCTACACCTTC. Protein product: CASRDRGQTRYGYTF.

This chain uses TRBV6-4 with TRBJ1-1; D gene uncertain. Trimming cost V 3 bases and J 11 bases, with 4 bases left between them. This CDR3 has 9 amino acids. Germline CDR1 MRHNA, CDR2 SNTAGT. In DNA form, the CDR3 reads TGTGCCAGCAGTGAGTCTGCTTTCTTT. This encodes CASSESAFF.

This chain links TRBV11-1 with TRBJ2-7; TRBD1 might be the D (6 bases). The CDR3 consists of 15 residues. V dropped 0 bases and J dropped 1 base, with 10 bases sitting between them. Germline assignment: CDR1 SGHAT and CDR2 FQDESV (reference sequence). This CDR3 reads CASSLAPQGSYEQYF. CDR3 coding DNA: TGTGCCAGCAGCTTAGCGCCGCAGGGGTCCTACGAGCAGTACTTC.

This chain joins TRBV7-1 and TRBJ1-2, with 10 bases fitting TRBD1. TRBV7-1 is given ORF status, its function remaining uncertain. J lost 4 bases, V lost 5 bases, and 4 bases had no gene match. This CDR3 spans 14 amino acids. The CDR3 nucleotides are TGTGCCAGCAGCCGACAGGGGGCAGGCTATGGCTACACCTTC. Protein sequence: CASSRQGAGYGYTF.

The chain is built from TRBV7-2 and TRBJ1-5; D may be TRBD1 (5 bases). The V gene's germline CDR1 is SGHTA and CDR2 FQGNSA. CDR3 length: 14 residues. The V end was cut by 1 base, the J end by 5 bases, with 9 bases between. CDR3 amino acids: CASSLGGTDQPQHF. The CDR3 region has the DNA TGTGCCAGCAGCTTAGGCGGGACGGATCAGCCCCAGCATTTT.

This sequence joins TRBV4-1 and TRBJ2-7; 10 nucleotides agree with TRBD1. The germline V gene encodes CDR1 MGHRA and CDR2 YSYEKL. CDR3 length: 17 residues. J was trimmed by 3 bases and V by 4 bases; bases with no gene match: 12. Written as DNA, the CDR3 is TGCGCCAGCAGCCGAGAGTCCCCGGGACAGGGGTACTACGAGCAGTACTTC. As protein: CASSRESPGQGYYEQYF.

This clone was seen once. J is TRBJ2-3 and V is TRBV2; 10 positions match TRBD2. J gave up 1 base and V 8 bases, and 0 bases lay outside the gene matches. This CDR3 is built from 13 residues. CDR1 is SNHLY, CDR2 FYNNEI, per germline. The CDR3 loop reads CASGLAGTDTQYF. DNA of the CDR3: TGTGCCAGCGGACTAGCGGGCACAGATACGCAGTATTTT.

V is TRBV18 and J is TRBJ2-5, with TRBD1 identical over 7 bases. Per the germline V gene, CDR1 is KGHSH and CDR2 is LQKENI. This CDR3 contains 16 residues. Trimming removed 4 bases from V and 5 bases from J; junction bases left unmatched: 13. CDR3 bases: TGTGCCAGCTCACTCAACCGGGACAGTTGGTCGGAGACCCAGTACTTC. Translation gives CASSLNRDSWSETQYF.

V gene TRBV11-2 combines with J gene TRBJ2-7, with 10 bases that match TRBD1. CDR3 length equals 15 residues. The V segment lost 5 bases and the J segment 3 bases; nucleotides outside the gene matches: 7. CDR1 and CDR2 (germline): SGHAT, FQNNGV. As DNA, the CDR3 is TGTGCCAGCAGCCGGTCCGGGACAGGGGTCTACGAGCAGTACTTC. Amino acids: CASSRSGTGVYEQYF.

This chain joins TRBV6-1 and TRBJ1-2; D is uncertain. Trimming pared 2 bases from V and 7 bases from J, leaving 11 bases between. The germline CDR1 and CDR2 sequences are MNHNS and SASEGT. This CDR3 has 13 residues. The CDR3 region has the DNA TGTGCCAGCAGTGAACTGGGTAATCGTGGCTACACCTTC. Protein sequence: CASSELGNRGYTF.

The CDR3 loop is CASSLSRESNTGELFF. Here the CDR3 DNA reads TGTGCCAGCAGCTTATCCCGGGAGAGTAACACCGGGGAGCTGTTTTTT. V usage is TRBV11-2 and J usage is TRBJ2-2; possible D gene TRBD2, 6 bases. Per the germline V gene, CDR1 is SGHAT and CDR2 is FQNNGV. CDR3 length equals 16 residues. Trimming cost V 2 bases and J 2 bases, with 12 bases left between them.

The chain is built from TRBV2 and TRBJ2-2; D is ambiguous. Trimming pared 1 base from V and 5 bases from J, leaving 8 bases between. This CDR3 is built from 14 residues. Per the germline V gene, CDR1 is SNHLY and CDR2 is FYNNEI. This chain's CDR3 is CASSEGFRTGELFF. DNA for the CDR3: TGTGCCAGCAGTGAAGGGTTCAGAACCGGGGAGCTGTTTTTT.